This TCR beta chain is from a study of Ad26.COV2.S vaccination and SARS-CoV-2 variants. Study background: By the intramuscular route, Ad26.COV2.S was given once, or twice 56 days apart. Whole-study findings and limits: Recipients of either vaccine or placebo displayed similar breadth of non-spike TCRs.

The repertoire was sequenced with immunoSEQ multiplex PCR; TCRdb's copy has only in-frame clones and lacks some. The repertoire includes a few hundred thousand clones, around 88% of them detected once, and about 2.7% sits in the top ten. Trimming took 2 bases from V and 8 from J, leaving 15 bases between them. Germline CDR1 and CDR2: LGHDT and YNNKEL (reference sequence). The CDR3 has 15 amino acids. Specified treatment: 15 to 20 received Ad26.COV2.S at low or high dose, single or two shots; roughly 5 received placebo; per-sample allocation not given. Day 63 following the first vaccine or placebo injection was when the samples were taken. Remarks on this clone: The antigen remains undetermined.

The chain uses TRBV3-1 (or the pseudogene TRBV3-2) and TRBJ1-4; D is perhaps TRBD1 (6 bases). This clonotype was sampled from a person aged 18-60 years who received the Ad26.COV2.S COVID-19 vaccine or a placebo. Material: peripheral blood, obtained in a trial of Ad26.COV2.S vaccine versus placebo. Here the CDR3 reads CASSQSPGAGEKLFF. The DNA of the CDR3 is TGTGCCAGCAGCCAATCACCAGGGGCGGGCGAAAAACTGTTTTTT.